The sequence of this T cell receptor (beta chain) was determined in a study of T cell responses to AZD1222 COVID-19 vaccine. Study results and caveats: Within unmutated variant regions lay the reported targets of nearly half of spike-specific TCRs. Spike-specific TCR breadth and depth rose after two AZD1222 doses. Repertoire sampling occurred only after the peak T cell response.

This clone was seen repeatedly, ten times or more. Its matching antigen is unknown. Sequenced by immunoSEQ multiplex PCR; TCRdb stores in-frame clones only, minus some. Among over 55,000 clones listed, 84% were seen once. This material consisted of peripheral blood, taken on day 0 of AZD1222 vaccination. The clonotype was recovered from an adult in good health.

The CDR3 here is CASSSTGRYEQYF. The CDR3 DNA follows: TGTGCCAGCAGCTCGACAGGGCGGTACGAGCAGTACTTC. This chain links TRBV5-6 with TRBJ2-7; 7 nucleotides line up with TRBD1. The CDR3 is 13 residues long. The germline CDR1 and CDR2 sequences are SGHDT and YYEEEE. The trim removed 3 bases at V and 4 bases at J, leaving 4 bases unmatched. Using reference TRBV5-6 and TRBJ2-7 for the parts outside the CDR3, the full variable domain is DAGVTQSPTHLIKTRGQQVTLRCSPKSGHDTVSWYQQALGQGPQFIFQYYEEEERQRGNFPDRFSGHQFPNYSSELNVNALLLGDSALYLCASSSTGRYEQYFGPGTRLTVT.